This T cell receptor beta chain came from a study of OX40 agonist ivuxolimab in advanced cancers. Background on the study: Every patient in dose escalation had hepatocellular carcinoma, melanoma, renal cell or head and neck cancer. Two patients with cutaneous melanoma and one with hepatocellular carcinoma, three in total, showed partial responses. Findings and caveats of the study: Averaged across samples, CD8+ T cells carried more expanded clones than CD4+ did.

The CDR3 length is 14 residues. Deletions cut 2 bases from V and 4 bases from J, with 11 bases between. In germline, CDR1 is WNHNN, CDR2 SYGVQD (reference sequence). This clone has more than one count but fewer than ten. The antigen is undetermined. Repertoires were generated with immunoSEQ multiplex PCR, while TCRdb's copy carries only in-frame clones and drops some. The table has 100,000 or so clones, 80% to 90% seen once. The receptor was isolated from an adult with an advanced solid tumor such as melanoma, head and neck, liver or kidney cancer. The V gene is TRBV10-1, the J gene TRBJ1-1; no reliable D call. Sample: CD4+ or CD8+ T cells sorted from blood, taken in a trial of the OX40 agonist ivuxolimab. CDR3 coding DNA: TGCGCCAGCAGTGAGGTGAGCCGAGGCACTGAAGCTTTCTTT. It translates to CASSEVSRGTEAFF.